This T cell receptor (beta chain) appears in the sequencing data of a study of blood T cells in healthy people across ages. Overall study results and limits: Fewer expanded clones and more diversity marked long-lived versus aged donors. Since the PBMCs were unsorted, naive and antigen-experienced cells could not be conclusively compared.

Next came a second PCR, run for about 6 to 11 cycles, which used a sample-barcoded 5' primer along with a J-beta primer mix. TCRdb used MiXCR to reprocess the 5' RACE reads, holding one entry per CDR3 protein. The sample has 1.8 million or so distinct CDR3 sequences; approximately 39% are singletons. The CDR3 covers 15 residues. Per the germline V gene, CDR1 is SEHNR and CDR2 is FQNEAQ (reference sequence). Between the trimmed V and J ends, which lost 5 bases and 3 bases, there was a span of 17 bases. The table lists this clonotype with a count of one. The antigen remains undetermined. Samples each yielded at least 5 micrograms of total RNA.

The receptor was isolated from a human donor in good health. The chain carries TRBV7-9 and TRBJ2-7; D is unclear. Sequencing input: blood. CDR3 nucleotide sequence: TGTGCCAGCAGCGCATCCCAGGCCCCCCGCTACGAGCAGTACTTC. It yields the protein CASSASQAPRYEQYF.